Following are 29 T cell receptor beta chains from one sample sequenced in a study of blood T cell repertoires in COVID-19. Clones were sequenced by immunoSEQ multiplex PCR, and TCRdb holds only the in-frame ones, with some missing. The table has about 480,000 clones, 88% seen once. Sequenced material: PBMCs or T cells enriched from blood (not recorded which). These receptors all stem from a woman aged 40-49 years who had recovered from COVID-19.

V is TRBV25-1 and J is TRBJ2-6; D uncertain. Deletions cut 10 bases from V and 0 bases from J, with 13 bases between. The CDR3 runs 15 residues. Germline CDR1 reads MGHDK; CDR2 reads SYGVNS. CDR3 amino acids: CATTEADSGANVLTF. The CDR3 region has the DNA TGTGCCACCACCGAGGCAGACTCTGGGGCCAACGTCCTGACTTTC.

The rearrangement joins TRBV2 to TRBJ2-1; D may be TRBD1 (6 bases). Germline CDR1 and CDR2: SNHLY and FYNNEI. CDR3 length: 13 amino acids. V shed 7 bases and J shed 10 bases, with 17 bases lying between them. CDR3 DNA sequence: TGTGCCAGCAACATAGGACAGATTGGGGAGCAGTTCTTC. It is translated as CASNIGQIGEQFF.

V is TRBV6-5 and J is TRBJ1-5; the D gene is possibly TRBD1 (5 bases). V was trimmed by 8 bases and J by 5 bases, leaving 16 bases between them. CDR1 is MNHEY and CDR2 is SVGAGI in the germline V gene. There are 14 residues in the CDR3. The CDR3 DNA reads TGTGCCAGCCTCGCAGGGTATGGGTATCAGCCCCAGCATTTT. Translated, it gives CASLAGYGYQPQHF.

Only one count was recorded for this clone. The gene calls are TRBV12-3 or TRBV12-4 and TRBJ2-7; TRBD1 aligns across 7 bases. V was clipped by 7 bases and J by 1 base; unmatched bases: 4. This CDR3 is built from 13 residues. The CDR3 DNA follows: TGTGCCAGCACCTGGACAGGTTCCTACGAGCAGTACTTC. Protein sequence: CASTWTGSYEQYF.

In the case of this clone: A much larger clone differs from this one at a single base, so this may be a read error. The V gene is TRBV7-9, the J gene TRBJ1-1; no definite D call. V dropped 7 bases and J dropped 0 bases, with 3 bases sitting between them. The CDR3 is made up of 11 amino acids. The germline gives CDR1 SEHNR, CDR2 FQNEAQ (reference sequence). The CDR3 spells CASNLNTEAFF. The CDR3, as DNA: TGTGCCAGCAACTTGAACACTGAAGCTTTCTTT.

The V and J genes are TRBV10-2 and TRBJ2-1, with 7 bases that match TRBD2. V shed 6 bases and J 0 bases; nucleotides not matched to a gene: 8. The CDR3 length is 16 residues. Germline CDR1 and CDR2: WSHSY and SAAADI. The chain's CDR3 is CASRGLGWSSYNEQFF. Here the CDR3 DNA reads TGCGCCAGCAGAGGACTAGGATGGAGCTCCTACAATGAGCAGTTCTTC.

The gene calls are TRBV18 and TRBJ1-2; 10 bases align to TRBD1. J was trimmed by 10 bases and V by 6 bases; bases with no gene match: 14. Germline V gene sequence: CDR1 KGHSH, CDR2 LQKENI. This CDR3 comprises 15 residues. CDR3 sequence (DNA): TGTGCCAGCTCGGCGACCGGGACAGGGGATTTCGCCTACACCTTC. As protein: CASSATGTGDFAYTF.

This clone was observed once. CDR3 region: CASSLIPADTQYF. CDR3 nucleotides: TGTGCCAGCAGCTTAATTCCTGCAGATACGCAGTATTTT. The V gene is TRBV7-2, the J gene TRBJ2-3; D unclear. Germline loops: CDR1 SGHTA, CDR2 FQGNSA. This CDR3 has 13 residues. V gave up 2 bases and J gave up 4 bases, with 7 bases separating them.

This clone occurred a few times. This CDR3 is CASRKEGDGEQFF. For the CDR3, the DNA is TGTGCCAGCAGGAAAGAGGGGGATGGTGAGCAGTTCTTC. The chain couples TRBV6-5 to TRBJ2-1, with D maybe TRBD1 (6 bases). The CDR3 is 13 amino acids. Germline V gene lookup returns CDR1 MNHEY and CDR2 SVGAGI. The ends were cut back, 6 bases at V and 9 bases at J, with 15 bases in the middle.

The chain recombines TRBV19 with TRBJ1-2; D is unresolved. The CDR3 covers 16 residues. CDR1 is LNHDA and CDR2 is SQIVND in the germline V gene (reference sequence). V gave up 1 base and J gave up 0 bases, with 12 bases separating them. The CDR3 DNA follows: TGTGCCAGTAGTATAGCCACTCGACTTACTAACTATGGCTACACCTTC. Residues: CASSIATRLTNYGYTF.

This chain joins TRBV5-1 and TRBJ2-3; D ambiguous. The CDR3 contains 16 residues. V was cut by 5 bases and J by 4 bases, with 20 bases left in between. Per germline, CDR1 SGHRS and CDR2 YFSETQ. CDR3 loop: CASSVPSHPEADTQYF. CDR3 nucleotides: TGCGCCAGCAGTGTCCCCAGCCACCCCGAGGCAGATACGCAGTATTTT.

The CDR3 loop reads CASSPLDRKAFF. The CDR3 nucleotides read TGTGCCAGCAGTCCCCTCGACAGAAAAGCTTTCTTT. The gene calls are TRBV12-3 or TRBV12-4 and TRBJ1-1; possibly TRBD1 for D (5 bases). This CDR3 spans 12 amino acids. The ends were cut back, 5 bases at V and 9 bases at J, with 13 bases in the middle.

This chain links TRBV19 with TRBJ2-1; 12 bases fit TRBD2. The CDR3 spans 12 residues. From germline, CDR1 is LNHDA and CDR2 SQIVND (reference sequence). With V trimmed by 8 bases and J by 10 bases, 3 bases remained unmatched. The CDR3 nucleotides read TGTGCCAGTCGGACTAGCGGGATGGAGCAGTTCTTC. Protein sequence: CASRTSGMEQFF.

This chain uses TRBV4-1 with TRBJ2-1; the D gene is possibly TRBD1 (5 bases). V lost 0 bases, J lost 5 bases, and 8 bases lay in between. This CDR3 is built from 14 residues. CDR1 is MGHRA and CDR2 is YSYEKL in the germline V gene. The CDR3 spells CASSQEPGNNEQFF. The CDR3 bases are TGCGCCAGCAGCCAAGAGCCAGGGAACAATGAGCAGTTCTTC.

This clone came up once. The CDR3 DNA reads TGTGCCAGCAGTTACCTTCTCACAGGCCTACGTGGCAATCAGCCCCAGCATTTT. As protein: CASSYLLTGLRGNQPQHF. The chain joins TRBV6-2 or TRBV6-3 to TRBJ1-5; D may be TRBD1 (5 bases). The germline V gene has CDR1 MNHEY and CDR2 SVGEGT. The CDR3 is made up of 18 amino acids. V lost 2 bases and J lost 2, with 19 bases in between.

As regards this clone: This sample also contains other DNA sequences that code for the same CDR3. The chain has TRBV2 and TRBJ1-1, with D possibly being TRBD1 (5 bases). The germline V gene has CDR1 SNHLY and CDR2 FYNNEI. The CDR3 runs to 13 residues. V was clipped by 3 bases and J by 5 bases, with 10 bases between them. CDR3 loop: CASSEGPGTEAFF. As DNA, the CDR3 is TGTGCCAGCAGTGAGGGGCCAGGGACTGAAGCTTTCTTT.

The V gene is TRBV12-3 or TRBV12-4, the J gene TRBJ2-7, with D possibly matching TRBD2 (5 bases). Trimming stripped 7 bases from V and 2 bases from J, with 12 bases between. The CDR3 has 13 amino acids. The CDR3: CASTDGVAYEQYF. Written as DNA, the CDR3 is TGTGCCAGCACCGACGGGGTAGCCTACGAGCAGTACTTC.

This clone was seen just once. The chain has TRBV9 and TRBJ2-3, with 9 bases lining up with TRBD2. J was trimmed by 4 bases and V by 0 bases; bases with no gene match: 3. Germline CDR1 reads SGDLS; CDR2 reads YYNGEE. CDR3 length: 15 amino acids. The CDR3 reads CASSVDRTSADTQYF. CDR3 sequence (DNA): TGTGCCAGCAGCGTAGATCGGACTAGCGCAGATACGCAGTATTTT.

This clone showed up just once. The genes are TRBV7-8 and TRBJ2-2; 10 bases fit TRBD2. The CDR3 is 17 residues long. From germline, CDR1 is SGHVS and CDR2 FQNEAQ. The J segment lost 4 bases and the V segment lost 5 bases, leaving 10 bases of the junction unmatched. This chain's CDR3 is CASSVSAGGPLTGELFF. CDR3 in DNA: TGTGCCAGCAGCGTCTCAGCGGGAGGGCCTCTCACCGGGGAGCTGTTTTTT.

This chain uses TRBV14 with TRBJ1-2; TRBD1 matches 9 bases. The ends lost 5 bases at V and 6 bases at J; junction bases unmatched: 7. CDR3 length: 14 residues. The germline CDR1 and CDR2 sequences are SGHDN and FVKESK. The CDR3, as DNA: TGTGCCAGCAGCTATGGGGGACAGGGAGATGGCTACACCTTC. This sequence encodes CASSYGGQGDGYTF.

The chain employs TRBV11-2 and TRBJ1-1; D possibly corresponds to TRBD1 (5 bases). V lost 5 bases and J lost 0, with 16 bases in between. There are 16 residues in the CDR3. The germline V gene has CDR1 SGHAT and CDR2 FQNNGV. CDR3 protein: CASSLQGGRMNTEAFF. The CDR3 coding sequence is TGTGCCAGCAGCCTTCAGGGTGGACGTATGAACACTGAAGCTTTCTTT.

The table lists this clone with a few counts. The V gene is TRBV11-2, the J gene TRBJ1-6, with D perhaps matching TRBD1 (6 bases). The V end was cut by 0 bases, the J end by 5 bases, with 14 bases between. The CDR3 loop spans 17 amino acids. Looked up from germline, CDR1 is SGHAT and CDR2 is FQNNGV. For the CDR3, the DNA is TGTGCCAGCAGCTTAGATAGGGGGGGGCAAGATAATTCACCCCTCCACTTT. It is translated as CASSLDRGGQDNSPLHF.

V and J are TRBV11-2 and TRBJ2-1; 7 bases line up with TRBD2. CDR1 SGHAT and CDR2 FQNNGV come from the germline V gene. The V and J ends lost 7 bases and 12 bases, in that order; junction bases with no gene match: 15. This CDR3 is built from 14 residues. CDR3 in amino acids: CASTPGGREWLQFF. The CDR3 nucleotides are TGTGCCAGCACTCCCGGCGGGCGGGAGTGGTTGCAGTTCTTC.

The CDR3 sequence is CASSQGAGYTF. DNA of the CDR3: TGTGCCAGCAGTCAAGGGGCCGGCTACACCTTC. The V call is TRBV2, the J call TRBJ1-2; D might be TRBD1 (5 bases). CDR1 is SNHLY, CDR2 FYNNEI, per germline. The V gene lost 5 bases and the J gene lost 8 bases, with 9 bases spanning the gap. The CDR3 is 11 amino acids.

The chain links TRBV7-2 to TRBJ1-2; the match to TRBD1 covers 7 bases. The germline V gene has CDR1 SGHTA and CDR2 FQGNSA. The CDR3 runs to 13 residues. Losses at the gene ends were 6 bases for V and 8 bases for J; bases not matched to a gene: 9. The CDR3 nucleotides are TGTGCCAGCAGGCAGGGGGGACAAAGGGGCTACACCTTC. Translation gives CASRQGGQRGYTF.

The chain carries TRBV9 and TRBJ2-1; a weak D match, TRBD2 (7 bases). The CDR3 has 17 residues. CDR1 SGDLS and CDR2 YYNGEE come from the germline V gene. Deletions cut 1 base from V and 6 bases from J, with 20 bases between. In DNA, the CDR3 is TGTGCCAGCAGCGTACTGGGGGGCGCGGGAGTAGGCAATGAGCAGTTCTTC. It yields the protein CASSVLGGAGVGNEQFF. Together with reference TRBV9 and TRBJ2-1, the CDR3 gives the full variable domain: DSGVTQTPKHLITATGQRVTLRCSPRSGDLSVYWYQQSLDQGLQFLIQYYNGEERAKGNILERFSAQQFPDLHSELNLSSLELGDSALYFCASSVLGGAGVGNEQFFGPGTRLTVL.

The J gene is TRBJ1-6, the V gene TRBV14; weak D call: TRBD1 (5 bases). V lost 3 bases, J lost 8 bases, and 11 bases lay in between. The CDR3 spans 14 residues. Germline values: CDR1 SGHDN, CDR2 FVKESK. CDR3: CASSQSGWDSPLHF. In DNA form, the CDR3 reads TGTGCCAGCAGCCAGTCAGGGTGGGATTCACCCCTCCACTTT. Filled out from reference TRBV14 and TRBJ1-6, the complete variable domain reads EAGVTQFPSHSVIEKGQTVTLRCDPISGHDNLYWYRRVMGKEIKFLLHFVKESKQDESGMPNNRFLAERTGGTYSTLKVQPAELEDSGVYFCASSQSGWDSPLHFGNGTRLTVT.

The V gene is TRBV4-2, the J gene TRBJ1-1; unclear D gene. Germline lookup yields CDR1 LGHNA and CDR2 YNFKEQ. Between the trimmed V and J ends, which lost 1 base and 4 bases, there was a span of 7 bases. The CDR3 totals 13 residues. The CDR3: CASSQVRGTEAFF. The CDR3 region has the DNA TGTGCCAGCAGCCAAGTGCGCGGCACTGAAGCTTTCTTT.

The rearrangement links TRBV19 to TRBJ2-1; tentative D call: TRBD2 (5 bases). V was pared by 1 base and J by 10 bases, with 11 bases between. This CDR3 comprises 13 residues. Germline assignment: CDR1 LNHDA and CDR2 SQIVND (reference sequence). The CDR3 bases are TGTGCCAGTAGTATAGGCCCCCCGGGGGAGCAGTTCTTC. Its protein product is CASSIGPPGEQFF.